Sequencing of this TCR beta chain was carried out in a study of T cell responses to AZD1222 COVID-19 vaccine. Study-wide findings and caveats: Clonal diversity was possibly underestimated, and white British individuals and females predominated among donors. Nearly half of spike-specific TCRs reportedly go after variant regions that carry no mutations. Baseline serology detected seropositivity in only a handful of AZD1222 recipients. Repertoires were obtained solely post-peak T cell response.

Germline V gene data show CDR1 as MDHEN and CDR2 as SYDVKM. The CDR3 runs to 13 residues. The V end lost 3 bases, the J end lost 7 bases, and 12 bases lay between the germline ends. Some clones are missing from TCRdb's copy, which holds only in-frame ones; the method was immunoSEQ multiplex PCR. This table has over 150,000 clones, 90% to 95% appearing once. This clone was detected only a few times. Its antigen is undetermined. This clonotype originated in an adult in good health. This chain links TRBV28 with TRBJ1-1; D call uncertain. Sequencing used peripheral blood, obtained on day 0 of MenACWY control vaccination. DNA of the CDR3: TGTGCCAGCAGTTTTATGGGAAAGGGTGAAGCTTTCTTT. Translation: CASSFMGKGEAFF.